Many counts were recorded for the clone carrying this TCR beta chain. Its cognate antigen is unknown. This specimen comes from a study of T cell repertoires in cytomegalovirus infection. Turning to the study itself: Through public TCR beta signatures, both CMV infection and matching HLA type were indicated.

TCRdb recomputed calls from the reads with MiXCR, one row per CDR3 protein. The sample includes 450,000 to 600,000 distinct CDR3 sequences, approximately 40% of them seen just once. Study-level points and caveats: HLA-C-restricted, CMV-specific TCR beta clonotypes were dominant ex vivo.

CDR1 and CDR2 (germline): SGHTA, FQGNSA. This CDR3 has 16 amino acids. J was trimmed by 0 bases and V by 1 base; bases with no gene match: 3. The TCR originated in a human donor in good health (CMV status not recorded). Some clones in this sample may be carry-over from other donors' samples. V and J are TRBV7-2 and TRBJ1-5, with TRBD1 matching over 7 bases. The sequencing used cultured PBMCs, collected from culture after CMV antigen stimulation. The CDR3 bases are TGTGCCAGCAGCTTAGAGGGGGCATATAGCAATCAGCCCCAGCATTTT. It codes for CASSLEGAYSNQPQHF.